This is a list of T cell receptor beta chains from one sample in a study of blood T cell repertoires in COVID-19. Clones were read by immunoSEQ multiplex PCR, and TCRdb kept only the in-frame ones, dropping some. In the table there are about 200,000 clones, approximately 90% of which are singletons. Sequences were obtained from peripheral blood. These receptors all stem from a man aged 55-75 years who had recovered from COVID-19. CDR3s include the opening cysteine and the closing phenylalanine or tryptophan. Fields, in order: J gene, D gene, V gene, clone size, CDR3 DNA, CDR3 protein. The D gene is left open where the match is weak. Clone size is given for some rows only: seen once, a few or many times, or a class if the clone is expanded.

>TRBJ2-7|NA|TRBV15|NA
TGTGCCACCAGCAATCGGTTCCCCTACGAGCAGTACTTC
CATSNRFPYEQYF
>TRBJ2-7|TRBD2|TRBV6-5|NA
TGTGCCAGCAGTATCAGCGGGGGGGCTAACGAGCAGTACTTC
CASSISGGANEQYF
>TRBJ1-5|TRBD1|TRBV3-1/TRBV3-2|NA
TGTGCCAGCAGCCAAGGGACCCGACAGGGCTTACAGCCCCAGCATTTT
CASSQGTRQGLQPQHF
>TRBJ2-1|TRBD1|TRBV5-1|NA
TGCGCCAGCAGCTTGTTTGGGACAGGTCTTATGGATGAGCAGTTCTTC
CASSLFGTGLMDEQFF
>TRBJ2-2|NA|TRBV10-1|NA
TGCGCCAGCAGTGAGGAGCGATCGAACACCGGGGAGCTGTTTTTT
CASSEERSNTGELFF
>TRBJ1-2|NA|TRBV5-4|NA
TGTGCCAGCAGCTCCACCCTAAACTATGGCTACACCTTC
CASSSTLNYGYTF
>TRBJ2-7|TRBD2|TRBV2|NA
TGTGCCAAGATATCAGCGGGAAGTTACGAGCAGTACTTC
CAKISAGSYEQYF
>TRBJ1-4|NA|TRBV19|once
TGTGCCAGCCTCGGGGGGAGACGGGAGGAAAAACTGTTTTTT
CASLGGRREEKLFF
>TRBJ1-6|NA|TRBV10-3|NA
TGTGCCATCAGTGAGCGTGGACCAGCTCCTCCCGGGGGATCACCCCTCCACTTT
CAISERGPAPPGGSPLHF
>TRBJ2-7|TRBD1|TRBV3-1/TRBV3-2|NA
TGTGCCAGCAGCCCTTTCAGGACAGGGCGCTACGAGCAGTACTTC
CASSPFRTGRYEQYF
>TRBJ2-5|TRBD2|TRBV7-3|NA
TGTGCCAGCAGCTCGGGAGGCTGGGGAGAGACCCAGTACTTC
CASSSGGWGETQYF
>TRBJ2-7|NA|TRBV13|NA
TGTGCCAGCAGCCTTCACGGGAACTCCTACGAGCAGTACTTC
CASSLHGNSYEQYF
>TRBJ1-3|TRBD1|TRBV15|NA
TGTGCCACCAGCAGAGATCGTCCAGGGGGCTTTTCTGGAAACACCATATATTTT
CATSRDRPGGFSGNTIYF
>TRBJ2-5|NA|TRBV7-8|NA
TGTGCCAGCAGCCCCGCAAGTCGGTCGGGGCAAGAGACCCAGTACTTC
CASSPASRSGQETQYF
>TRBJ2-7|NA|TRBV3-1/TRBV3-2|many
TGTGCCAGCAGCCAAGACCGACACAAGTCATACGAGCAGTACTTC
CASSQDRHKSYEQYF
>TRBJ1-2|TRBD1|TRBV12-3/TRBV12-4|NA
TGTGCCAGCAGTTGGGACAGTAACTATGGCTACACCTTC
CASSWDSNYGYTF
>TRBJ2-7|NA|TRBV30|medium-sized
TGTGCCTGGAGTCTCACACTAGTTTCCTCCTACGAGCAGTACTTC
CAWSLTLVSSYEQYF
>TRBJ1-1|NA|TRBV7-9|few
TGTGCCAGCAGCTTCTCGGCTGAAGCTTTCTTT
CASSFSAEAFF
>TRBJ1-1|NA|TRBV9|NA
TGTGCCAGCAGCGTATCTGGACAGCTGAACACTGAAGCTTTCTTT
CASSVSGQLNTEAFF
>TRBJ1-5|NA|TRBV15|NA
TGTGCCACCAGCAGACCAGGTCAAGGGGGCAATCAGCCCCAGCATTTT
CATSRPGQGGNQPQHF
>TRBJ2-7|TRBD2|TRBV15|NA
TGTGCCACCAGTTCTCAGCGGGGACTAGGCGAGCAGTACTTC
CATSSQRGLGEQYF
>TRBJ2-6|NA|TRBV6-4|once
TGTGCCAGCAGTGGGGGACAATCTGGGGCCAACGTCCTGACTTTC
CASSGGQSGANVLTF
>TRBJ1-1|NA|TRBV27|NA
TGTGCCAGCAGTTTATCCAAGCGGGGAGGGTACAACACTGAAGCTTTCTTT
CASSLSKRGGYNTEAFF
>TRBJ2-1|NA|TRBV10-3|NA
TGTGCCATCAGTGAGAGACCGCAGGGTGGTGAGCAGTTCTTC
CAISERPQGGEQFF
>TRBJ2-3|NA|TRBV2|NA
TGTGCCAGCAGCCTCTTGGGGGCTAGCACAGATACGCAGTATTTT
CASSLLGASTDTQYF
>TRBJ1-1|NA|TRBV7-9|NA
TGTGCCAGCACCGGGAGCGCGGGAGGGTTGGACACTGAAGCTTTCTTT
CASTGSAGGLDTEAFF
>TRBJ2-3|TRBD2|TRBV5-4|NA
TGTGCCAGCGAAGTAGCGGGAGGTGGAGATACGCAGTATTTT
CASEVAGGGDTQYF
>TRBJ2-1|TRBD2|TRBV5-4|many
TGTGCCAGCAGCACAACTAGCGGGGGTTATCATGAGCAGTTCTTC
CASSTTSGGYHEQFF
>TRBJ2-4|NA|TRBV5-8|NA
TGTGCCAGCGGAGGGGGGGTTGCCAAAAACATTCAGTACTTC
CASGGGVAKNIQYF
>TRBJ1-1|TRBD1|TRBV7-2|once
TGTGCCAGCAGCCTCAGGACAGGGGCAAACACTGAAGCTTTCTTT
CASSLRTGANTEAFF
>TRBJ2-7|NA|TRBV5-6|NA
TGTGCCAGCAGCTCACAGGGTTACGAGCAGTACTTC
CASSSQGYEQYF
>TRBJ2-6|NA|TRBV12-5|NA
TGTGCTAGTGCCCTCTCTGGGGCCAACGTCCTGACTTTC
CASALSGANVLTF
>TRBJ1-6|TRBD1|TRBV19|NA
TGTGCCACCCGGGACAGGGGCTATAATTCACCCCTCCACTTT
CATRDRGYNSPLHF
>TRBJ2-5|TRBD1|TRBV6-6|NA
TGTGCCAGCAGTTTTTCGACAGGGTACCAAGAGACCCAGTACTTC
CASSFSTGYQETQYF
>TRBJ2-2|TRBD1|TRBV6-5|NA
TGTGCCGCGGGTCGGGACAGGGATACCGGGGAGCTGTTTTTT
CAAGRDRDTGELFF
>TRBJ2-3|TRBD1|TRBV10-1|NA
TGCGCCAGCAGTGGGACCGGGACAGGGGCCTTCCTAAGCACAGATACGCAGTATTTT
CASSGTGTGAFLSTDTQYF
>TRBJ1-1|TRBD1|TRBV7-3|NA
TGTGCCAGCAGCTACAGGGGTTACACTGAAGCTTTCTTT
CASSYRGYTEAFF
>TRBJ2-1|TRBD2|TRBV5-1|once
TGCGCCAGCAAGTTGGGGAGGGATAGCTTCGAAGTTGAGCAGTTCTTC
CASKLGRDSFEVEQFF
>TRBJ2-7|TRBD1|TRBV18|few
TGTGCCAGCTCAGAGGGGACAGGGATGTACGAGCAGTACTTC
CASSEGTGMYEQYF
>TRBJ2-3|NA|TRBV6-2/TRBV6-3|NA
TGTGCCAGCAGTTACGGAAGCCCCGGGAGCACAGATACGCAGTATTTT
CASSYGSPGSTDTQYF
>TRBJ2-7|NA|TRBV30|NA
TGTGCCTGGAGTGAAAGTAGCGTCTACGAGCAGTACTTC
CAWSESSVYEQYF
>TRBJ1-1|NA|TRBV5-8|NA
TGTGCCAGCAGCTTTCTCCAGGGTAAAGCTTTCTTT
CASSFLQGKAFF
>TRBJ2-3|NA|TRBV18|NA
TGTGCCAGCTCACCAGCGGGCACAGATACGCAGTATTTT
CASSPAGTDTQYF
>TRBJ2-7|TRBD2|TRBV7-8|NA
TGTGCCAGCAGCTTAGAAGCGGGAAGCTCCTACGAGCAGTACTTC
CASSLEAGSSYEQYF
>TRBJ1-4|NA|TRBV9|once
TGTGCCAGCAGCGTAGTTGGGGCGCGGAATGAAAAACTGTTTTTT
CASSVVGARNEKLFF
>TRBJ1-1|NA|TRBV6-1|NA
TGTGCCAGCAGTGAACGGGGGACTGAAGCTTTCTTT
CASSERGTEAFF
>TRBJ1-3|NA|TRBV2|NA
TGTGCCAGCAGTCGACAGGTAGCTGGAAACACCATATATTTT
CASSRQVAGNTIYF
>TRBJ2-7|TRBD1|TRBV6-5|NA
TGTGCCAGCAGGCCCGGACAGGACTACGAGCAGTACTTC
CASRPGQDYEQYF
>TRBJ1-1|TRBD1|TRBV3-1/TRBV3-2|NA
TGTGCCAGCAGCCGTACTGAGGGGGCCGCTGAAGCTTTCTTT
CASSRTEGAAEAFF
>TRBJ2-3|NA|TRBV25-1|NA
TGTGCCAGCAGGAGCGTAGTCGATACGCAGTATTTT
CASRSVVDTQYF
>TRBJ1-1|TRBD1|TRBV9|NA
TGTGCCAGCAGCCCCCGGACAGGTTTGCTCAGGGGTGAAGCTTTCTTT
CASSPRTGLLRGEAFF
>TRBJ1-4|NA|TRBV10-1|NA
TGCGCCAGCAGTCGGAGTCCTAATGAAAAACTGTTTTTT
CASSRSPNEKLFF
>TRBJ2-7|TRBD1|TRBV6-2/TRBV6-3|NA
TGTGCCAGCAGTCCCGGGACAGGGTACCCGACGCCCTACGAGCAGTACTTC
CASSPGTGYPTPYEQYF
>TRBJ1-2|TRBD1|TRBV5-1|NA
TGCGCCAGCGGTACCGGGACAGCTAACTATGGCTACACCTTC
CASGTGTANYGYTF
>TRBJ1-3|NA|TRBV7-9|NA
TGTGCCAGCAGCCCCAATCCTGGAAACACCATATATTTT
CASSPNPGNTIYF
>TRBJ1-6|TRBD1|TRBV6-5|NA
TGTGCCAGCAGTAGGGACAGGGGGCGGTCACCCCTCCACTTT
CASSRDRGRSPLHF
>TRBJ1-5|NA|TRBV23-1|NA
TGCGCCAGCAGTCAATCGGCGACTGTTGGCAATCAGCCCCAGCATTTT
CASSQSATVGNQPQHF